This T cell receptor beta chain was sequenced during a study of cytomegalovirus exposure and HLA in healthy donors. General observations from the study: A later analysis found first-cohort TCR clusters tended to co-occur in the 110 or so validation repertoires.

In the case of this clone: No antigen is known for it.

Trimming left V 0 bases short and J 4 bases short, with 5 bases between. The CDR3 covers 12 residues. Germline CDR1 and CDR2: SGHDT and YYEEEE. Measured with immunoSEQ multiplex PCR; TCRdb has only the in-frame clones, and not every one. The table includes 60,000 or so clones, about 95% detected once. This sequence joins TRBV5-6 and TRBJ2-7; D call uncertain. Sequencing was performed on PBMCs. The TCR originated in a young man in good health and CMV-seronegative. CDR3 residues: CASSLGAYEQYF. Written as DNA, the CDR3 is TGTGCCAGCAGCTTGGGCGCTTACGAGCAGTACTTC.